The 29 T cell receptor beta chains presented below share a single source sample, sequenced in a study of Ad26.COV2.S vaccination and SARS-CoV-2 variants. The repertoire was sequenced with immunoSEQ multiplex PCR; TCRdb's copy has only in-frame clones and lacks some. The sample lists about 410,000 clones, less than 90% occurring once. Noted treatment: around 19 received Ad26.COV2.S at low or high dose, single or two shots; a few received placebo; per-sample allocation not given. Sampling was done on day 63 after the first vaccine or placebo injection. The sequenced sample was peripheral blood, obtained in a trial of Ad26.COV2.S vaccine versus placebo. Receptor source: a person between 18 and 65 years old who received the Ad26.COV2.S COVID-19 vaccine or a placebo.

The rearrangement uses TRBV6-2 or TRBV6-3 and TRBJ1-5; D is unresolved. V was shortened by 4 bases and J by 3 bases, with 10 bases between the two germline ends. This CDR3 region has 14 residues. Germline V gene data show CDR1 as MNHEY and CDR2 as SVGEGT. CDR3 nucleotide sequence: TGTGCCAGCAGTTTAGGTCAATACAATCAGCCCCAGCATTTT. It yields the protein CASSLGQYNQPQHF.

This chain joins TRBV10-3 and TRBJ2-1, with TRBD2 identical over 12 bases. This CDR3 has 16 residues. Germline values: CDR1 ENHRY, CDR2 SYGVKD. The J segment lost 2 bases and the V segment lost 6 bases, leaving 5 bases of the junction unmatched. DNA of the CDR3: TGTGCCATCAGCCCTAGCGGGGGGGAAACCTACAATGAGCAGTTCTTC. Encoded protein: CAISPSGGETYNEQFF.

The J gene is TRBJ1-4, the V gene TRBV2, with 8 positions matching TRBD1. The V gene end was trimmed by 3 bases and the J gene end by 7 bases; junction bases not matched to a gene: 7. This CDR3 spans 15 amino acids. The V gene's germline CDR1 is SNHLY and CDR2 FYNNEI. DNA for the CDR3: TGTGCCAGCAGTGATATTCAGGGGGCGGGTGAAAAACTGTTTTTT. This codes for CASSDIQGAGEKLFF.

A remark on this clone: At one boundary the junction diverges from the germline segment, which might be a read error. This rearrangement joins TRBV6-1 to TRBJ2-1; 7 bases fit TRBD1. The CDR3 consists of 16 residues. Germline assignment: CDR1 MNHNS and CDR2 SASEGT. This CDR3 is CASSQAPGQTLTEQFF. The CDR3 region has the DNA TGTGCCAGCAGTCAAGCTCCGGGACAGACTCTCACTGAGCAGTTCTTC.

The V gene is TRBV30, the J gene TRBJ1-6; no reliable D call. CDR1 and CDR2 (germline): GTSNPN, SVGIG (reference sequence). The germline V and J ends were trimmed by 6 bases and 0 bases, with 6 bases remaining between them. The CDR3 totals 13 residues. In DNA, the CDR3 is TGTGCCTGTACCAGCTCCTATAATTCACCCCTCCACTTT. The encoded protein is CACTSSYNSPLHF. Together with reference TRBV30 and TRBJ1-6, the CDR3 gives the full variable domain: SQTIHQWPATLVQPVGSPLSLECTVEGTSNPNLYWYRQAAGRGLQLLFYSVGIGQISSEVPQNLSASRPQDRQFILSSKKLLLSDSGFYLCACTSSYNSPLHFGNGTRLTVT.

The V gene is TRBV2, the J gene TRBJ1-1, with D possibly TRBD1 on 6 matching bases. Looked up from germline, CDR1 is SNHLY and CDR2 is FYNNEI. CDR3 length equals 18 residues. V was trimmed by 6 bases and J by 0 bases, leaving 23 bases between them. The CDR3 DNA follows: TGTGCCAGCAGAGACGCACAGGGAACCCTTTACATGAACACTGAAGCTTTCTTT. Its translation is CASRDAQGTLYMNTEAFF.

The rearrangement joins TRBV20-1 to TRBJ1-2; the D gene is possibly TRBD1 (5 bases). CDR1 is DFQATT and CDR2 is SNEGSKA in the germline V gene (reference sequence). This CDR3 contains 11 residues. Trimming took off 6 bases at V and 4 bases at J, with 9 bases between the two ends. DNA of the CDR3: TGCAGTGCCGAAGGGGTCTATGGCTACACCTTC. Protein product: CSAEGVYGYTF.

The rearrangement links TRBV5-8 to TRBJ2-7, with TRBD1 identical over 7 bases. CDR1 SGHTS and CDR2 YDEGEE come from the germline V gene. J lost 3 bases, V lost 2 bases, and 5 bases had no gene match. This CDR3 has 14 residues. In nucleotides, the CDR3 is TGTGCCAGCAGCTTCCGGACAGGCGGCTACGAGCAGTACTTC. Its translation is CASSFRTGGYEQYF.

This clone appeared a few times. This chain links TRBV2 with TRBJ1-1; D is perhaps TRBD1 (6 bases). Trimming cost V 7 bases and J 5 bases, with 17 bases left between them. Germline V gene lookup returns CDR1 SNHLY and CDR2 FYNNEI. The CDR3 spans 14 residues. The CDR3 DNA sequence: TGTGCCAGCACCCCCGACAGGTGGGGAACTGAAGCTTTCTTT. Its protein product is CASTPDRWGTEAFF.

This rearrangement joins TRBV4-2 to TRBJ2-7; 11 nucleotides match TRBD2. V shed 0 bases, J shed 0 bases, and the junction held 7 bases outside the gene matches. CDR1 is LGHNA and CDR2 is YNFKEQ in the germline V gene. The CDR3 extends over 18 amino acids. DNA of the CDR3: TGTGCCAGCAGCCAAGATCTGGCTAGCGGGGGGTTCTCCTACGAGCAGTACTTC. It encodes CASSQDLASGGFSYEQYF.

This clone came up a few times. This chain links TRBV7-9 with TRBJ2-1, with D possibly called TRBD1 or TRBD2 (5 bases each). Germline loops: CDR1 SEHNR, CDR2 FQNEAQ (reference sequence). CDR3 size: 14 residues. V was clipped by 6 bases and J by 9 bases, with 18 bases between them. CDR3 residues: CASSGASPETEQFF. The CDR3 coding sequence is TGTGCCAGCAGTGGGGCTAGCCCCGAGACTGAGCAGTTCTTC.

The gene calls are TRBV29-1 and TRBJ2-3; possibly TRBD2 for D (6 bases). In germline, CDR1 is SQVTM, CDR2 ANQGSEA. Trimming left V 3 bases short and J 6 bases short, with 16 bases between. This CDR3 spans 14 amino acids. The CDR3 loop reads CSVDIRAGRDTQYF. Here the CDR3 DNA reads TGCAGCGTTGACATCCGCGCGGGGAGGGATACGCAGTATTTT.

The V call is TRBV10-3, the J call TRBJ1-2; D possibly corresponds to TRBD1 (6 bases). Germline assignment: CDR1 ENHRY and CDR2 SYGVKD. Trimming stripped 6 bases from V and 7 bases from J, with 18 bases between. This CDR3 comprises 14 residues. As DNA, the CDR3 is TGTGCCATCAGCGAGGGGGTGGGCACTTCTGGCTACACCTTC. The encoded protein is CAISEGVGTSGYTF.

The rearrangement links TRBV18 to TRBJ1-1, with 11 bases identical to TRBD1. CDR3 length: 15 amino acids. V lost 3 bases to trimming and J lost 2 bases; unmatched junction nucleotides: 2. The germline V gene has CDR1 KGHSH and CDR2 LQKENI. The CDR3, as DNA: TGTGCCAGCTCACCGGGACAGGGGGGAAACACTGAAGCTTTCTTT. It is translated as CASSPGQGGNTEAFF.

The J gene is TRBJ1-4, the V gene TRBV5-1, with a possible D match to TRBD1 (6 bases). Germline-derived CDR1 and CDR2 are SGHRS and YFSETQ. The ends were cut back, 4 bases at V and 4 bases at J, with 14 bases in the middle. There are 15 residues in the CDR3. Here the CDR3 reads CASSPARGFNEKLFF. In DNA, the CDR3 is TGCGCCAGCAGCCCGGCCAGGGGTTTTAATGAAAAACTGTTTTTT.

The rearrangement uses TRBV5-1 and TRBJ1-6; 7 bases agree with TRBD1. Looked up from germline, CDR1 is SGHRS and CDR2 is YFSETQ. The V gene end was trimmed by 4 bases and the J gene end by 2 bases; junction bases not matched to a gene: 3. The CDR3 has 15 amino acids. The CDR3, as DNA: TGCGCCAGCAGCCCGACAGGGCCCTATAATTCACCCCTCCACTTT. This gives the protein CASSPTGPYNSPLHF. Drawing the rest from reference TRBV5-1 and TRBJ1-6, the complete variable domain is KAGVTQTPRYLIKTRGQQVTLSCSPISGHRSVSWYQQTPGQGLQFLFEYFSETQRNKGNFPGRFSGRQFSNSRSEMNVSTLELGDSALYLCASSPTGPYNSPLHFGNGTRLTVT.

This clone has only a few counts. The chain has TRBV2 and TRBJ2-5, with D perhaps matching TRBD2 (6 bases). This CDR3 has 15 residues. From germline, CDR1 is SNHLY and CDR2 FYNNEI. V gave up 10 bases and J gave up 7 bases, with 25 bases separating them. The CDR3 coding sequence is TGTGCCACCTCCCCGCGGACGGAGGGCTGGGGGACCCAGTACTTC. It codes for CATSPRTEGWGTQYF.

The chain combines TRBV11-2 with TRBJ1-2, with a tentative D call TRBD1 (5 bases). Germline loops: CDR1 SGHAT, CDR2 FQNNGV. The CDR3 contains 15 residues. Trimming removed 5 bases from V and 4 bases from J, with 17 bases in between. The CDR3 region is CASSLEGLDTYGYTF. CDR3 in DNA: TGTGCCAGCAGCCTTGAGGGGCTAGATACCTATGGCTACACCTTC.

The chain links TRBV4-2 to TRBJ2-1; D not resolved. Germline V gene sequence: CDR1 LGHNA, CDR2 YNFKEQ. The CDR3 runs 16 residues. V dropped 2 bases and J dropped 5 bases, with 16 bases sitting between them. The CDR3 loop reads CASSQSPSSPHNEQFF. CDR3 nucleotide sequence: TGTGCCAGCAGCCAATCTCCTAGTTCTCCCCACAATGAGCAGTTCTTC.

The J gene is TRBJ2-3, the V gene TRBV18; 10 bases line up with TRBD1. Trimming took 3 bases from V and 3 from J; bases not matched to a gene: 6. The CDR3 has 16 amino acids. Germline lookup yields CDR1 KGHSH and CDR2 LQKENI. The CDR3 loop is CASSPGQGGGTDTQYF. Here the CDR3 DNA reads TGTGCCAGCTCACCCGGACAGGGGGGCGGGACAGATACGCAGTATTTT.

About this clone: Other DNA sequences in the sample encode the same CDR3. This CDR3 is CASSRDSNQPQHF. CDR3 coding DNA: TGTGCCAGCAGCCGAGACAGCAATCAGCCCCAGCATTTT. The chain carries TRBV14 and TRBJ1-5; D not resolved. Germline CDR1 SGHDN, CDR2 FVKESK. The germline V and J ends were trimmed by 4 bases and 1 base, with 5 bases remaining between them. This CDR3 comprises 13 residues.

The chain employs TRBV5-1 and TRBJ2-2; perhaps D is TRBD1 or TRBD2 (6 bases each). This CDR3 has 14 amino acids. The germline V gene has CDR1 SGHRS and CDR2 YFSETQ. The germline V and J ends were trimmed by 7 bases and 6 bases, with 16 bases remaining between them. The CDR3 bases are TGCGCCAGCGTCGAAGGGGGGCCGTCCGGGGAGCTGTTTTTT. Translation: CASVEGGPSGELFF.

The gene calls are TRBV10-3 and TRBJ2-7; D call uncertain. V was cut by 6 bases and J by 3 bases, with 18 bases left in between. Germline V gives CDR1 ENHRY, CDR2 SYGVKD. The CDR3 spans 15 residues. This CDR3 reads CAISPAQNQVYEQYF. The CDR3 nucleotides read TGTGCCATCAGCCCCGCACAGAATCAGGTCTACGAGCAGTACTTC.

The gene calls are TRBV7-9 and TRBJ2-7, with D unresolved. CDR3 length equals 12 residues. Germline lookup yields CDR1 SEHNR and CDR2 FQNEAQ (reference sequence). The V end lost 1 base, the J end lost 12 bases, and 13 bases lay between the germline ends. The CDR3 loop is CASSLGDGLPYF. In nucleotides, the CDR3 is TGTGCCAGCAGCTTAGGCGATGGGTTGCCGTACTTC. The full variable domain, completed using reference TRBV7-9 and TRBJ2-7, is DTGVSQNPRHKITKRGQNVTFRCDPISEHNRLYWYRQTLGQGPEFLTYFQNEAQLEKSRLLSDRFSAERPKGSFSTLEIQRTEQGDSAMYLCASSLGDGLPYFGPGTRLTVT.

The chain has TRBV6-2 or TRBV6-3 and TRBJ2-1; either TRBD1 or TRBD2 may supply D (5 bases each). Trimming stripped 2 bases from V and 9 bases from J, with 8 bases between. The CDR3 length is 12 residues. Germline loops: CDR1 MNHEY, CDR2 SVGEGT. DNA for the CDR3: TGTGCCAGCAGTTACCCGGGGCTTGAGCAGTTCTTC. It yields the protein CASSYPGLEQFF.

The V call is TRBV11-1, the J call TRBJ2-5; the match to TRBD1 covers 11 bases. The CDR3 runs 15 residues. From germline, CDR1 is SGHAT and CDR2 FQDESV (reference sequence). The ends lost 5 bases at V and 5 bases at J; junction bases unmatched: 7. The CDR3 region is CASSTRTGGGETQYF. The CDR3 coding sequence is TGTGCCAGCAGCACACGGACAGGGGGCGGTGAGACCCAGTACTTC.

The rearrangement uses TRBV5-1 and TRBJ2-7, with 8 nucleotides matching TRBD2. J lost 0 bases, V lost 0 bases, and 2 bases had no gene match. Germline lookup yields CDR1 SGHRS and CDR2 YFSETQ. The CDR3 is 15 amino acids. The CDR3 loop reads CASSLVAGSSYEQYF. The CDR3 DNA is TGCGCCAGCAGCTTGGTAGCGGGGAGCTCCTACGAGCAGTACTTC.

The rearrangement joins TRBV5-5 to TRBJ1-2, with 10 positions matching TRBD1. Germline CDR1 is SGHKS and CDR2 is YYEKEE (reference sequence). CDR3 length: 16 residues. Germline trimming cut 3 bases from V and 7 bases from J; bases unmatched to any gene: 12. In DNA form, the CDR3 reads TGTGCCAGCAGCTCGGGGGTATGGGACAGGGGAAGTGGCTACACCTTC. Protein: CASSSGVWDRGSGYTF.

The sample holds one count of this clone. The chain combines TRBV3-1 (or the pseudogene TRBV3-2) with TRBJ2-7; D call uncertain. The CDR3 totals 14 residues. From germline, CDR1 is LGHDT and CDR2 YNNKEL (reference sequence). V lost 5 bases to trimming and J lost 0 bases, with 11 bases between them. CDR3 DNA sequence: TGTGCCAGCAGCAAGGGCCCGGGCTCCTACGAGCAGTACTTC. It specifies CASSKGPGSYEQYF.